This T cell receptor beta chain was sequenced for a study of T cell responses to AZD1222 COVID-19 vaccine. Looking at the study overall: Second-dose intervals near 4 or 12 weeks were combined. Study conclusions and caveats: Females outnumbered males among donors, who were mostly white British; clonal diversity was possibly underestimated. In the spike-specific TCR repertoire, nearly half reportedly target unmutated variant regions. Sampling that yielded the repertoires occurred only after the peak T cell response.

This CDR3 has 15 residues. The V end lost 6 bases, the J end lost 2 bases, and 11 bases lay between the germline ends. CDR1 PRHDT and CDR2 FYEKMQ come from the germline V gene (reference sequence). The table came from immunoSEQ multiplex PCR; TCRdb's copy has only in-frame clones and leaves some out. The table lists 95,000 to 100,000 clones, roughly 84% of them singletons. Note on this clone: The antigen is undetermined.

The TCR sequence derives from an adult in good health. The sequencing here drew on peripheral blood, taken on day 0 of AZD1222 vaccination. The V and J genes are TRBV13 and TRBJ2-6; D might be TRBD2 (5 bases). The CDR3 protein is CASREQRAGANVLTF. The CDR3, as DNA: TGTGCCAGCAGGGAACAGAGGGCTGGGGCCAACGTCCTGACTTTC.